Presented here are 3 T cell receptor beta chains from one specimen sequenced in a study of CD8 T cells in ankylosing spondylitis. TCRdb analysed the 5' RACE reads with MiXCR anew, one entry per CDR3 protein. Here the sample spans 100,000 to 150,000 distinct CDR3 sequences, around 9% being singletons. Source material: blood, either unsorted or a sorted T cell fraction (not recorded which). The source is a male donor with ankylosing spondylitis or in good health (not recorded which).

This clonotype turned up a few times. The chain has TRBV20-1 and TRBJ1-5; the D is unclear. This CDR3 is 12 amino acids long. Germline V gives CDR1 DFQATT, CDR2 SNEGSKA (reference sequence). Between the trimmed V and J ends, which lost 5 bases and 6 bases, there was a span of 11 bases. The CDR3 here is CSAASLGQPQHF. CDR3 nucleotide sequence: TGCAGTGCTGCGTCTTTGGGTCAGCCCCAGCATTTT.

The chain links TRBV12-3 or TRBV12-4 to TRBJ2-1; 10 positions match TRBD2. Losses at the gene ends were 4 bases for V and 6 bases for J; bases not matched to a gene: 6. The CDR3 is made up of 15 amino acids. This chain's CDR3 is CASSWLAGESNEQFF. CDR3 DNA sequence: TGTGCCAGCAGTTGGCTAGCGGGAGAAAGCAATGAGCAGTTCTTC.

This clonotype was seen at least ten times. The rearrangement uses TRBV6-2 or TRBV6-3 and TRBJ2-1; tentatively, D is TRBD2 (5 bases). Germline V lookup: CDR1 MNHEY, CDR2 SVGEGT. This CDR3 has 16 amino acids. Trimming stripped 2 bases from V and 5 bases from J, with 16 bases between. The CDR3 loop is CASSYGGLRKHNEQFF. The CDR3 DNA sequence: TGTGCCAGCAGTTACGGAGGACTGCGGAAACACAATGAGCAGTTCTTC.